The 21 T cell receptor beta chains below come from one sample, sequenced in a study of T cell responses to AZD1222 COVID-19 vaccine. Sequenced by immunoSEQ multiplex PCR; TCRdb stores in-frame clones only, minus some. The sample holds about 99,000 clones; roughly 90% are singletons and the top ten take around 3%. Sequencing used peripheral blood, obtained on day 0 of AZD1222 vaccination. Every receptor here comes from an adult in good health.

The J gene is TRBJ2-7, the V gene TRBV7-6, with 14 bases aligning to TRBD2. The J segment lost 4 bases and the V segment lost 1 base, leaving 3 bases of the junction unmatched. Germline V gene lookup returns CDR1 SGHVS and CDR2 FNYEAQ. This CDR3 is built from 16 residues. The CDR3 region is CASSLGLAGGLYEQYF. DNA of the CDR3: TGTGCCAGCAGCTTAGGACTAGCGGGAGGGTTATACGAGCAGTACTTC.

With regard to this clone: The same CDR3 is also encoded by other DNA sequences in this sample. The genes are TRBV27 and TRBJ1-1, with D unclear. There are 14 residues in the CDR3. Germline loops: CDR1 MNHEY, CDR2 SMNVEV (reference sequence). The V end was cut by 3 bases, the J end by 0 bases, with 8 bases between. The CDR3 reads CASSLGGMNTEAFF. The CDR3 region has the DNA TGTGCCAGCAGTTTGGGTGGGATGAACACTGAAGCTTTCTTT.

The genes are TRBV7-2 and TRBJ2-7; D remains unclear. Germline V gives CDR1 SGHTA, CDR2 FQGNSA. The CDR3 runs to 14 residues. The V gene lost 1 base and the J gene lost 2 bases, with 9 bases spanning the gap. The CDR3 region has the DNA TGTGCCAGCAGCTTAGGTGCACACACCTACGAGCAGTACTTC. Protein product: CASSLGAHTYEQYF.

This chain uses TRBV28 with TRBJ1-1, with unresolved D. The CDR3 sequence is 12 residues long. The ends were cut back, 4 bases at V and 8 bases at J, with 11 bases in the middle. Germline CDR1 is MDHEN and CDR2 is SYDVKM. The CDR3 here is CASSSRTEEAFF. The CDR3 region has the DNA TGTGCCAGCAGTTCCCGGACTGAAGAAGCTTTCTTT.

The chain links TRBV6-4 to TRBJ1-5; D unresolved. Trimming removed 4 bases from V and 3 bases from J, with 7 bases in between. CDR1 is MRHNA, CDR2 SNTAGT, per germline. The CDR3 is 13 amino acids. CDR3 bases: TGTGCCAGCAGTGTTGGACCCAATCAGCCCCAGCATTTT. Residues: CASSVGPNQPQHF.

The chain combines TRBV21-1 with TRBJ2-7; the DNA was not compared with TRBD1, the D call given in the table. TRBV21-1 is described as a pseudogene. CDR3 length: 15 residues. The CDR3 loop reads CASGPRGTGVNEQYF. DNA for the CDR3: TGTGCCAGCGGTCCGAGGGGGACAGGGGTAAACGAGCAGTACTTC.

This rearrangement joins TRBV6-1 to TRBJ2-1, with 11 bases identical to TRBD2. The CDR3 sequence is 18 residues long. V shed 2 bases, J shed 7 bases, and the junction held 13 bases outside the gene matches. Germline-derived CDR1 and CDR2 are MNHNS and SASEGT. The CDR3 loop reads CASSESLAGGTSLNEQFF. The CDR3 DNA is TGTGCCAGCAGTGAAAGTCTAGCGGGAGGCACCTCTTTGAATGAGCAGTTCTTC.

This chain connects TRBV4-3 to TRBJ2-7; D remains ambiguous. There are 13 residues in the CDR3. V was pared by 0 bases and J by 6 bases, with 9 bases between. Germline V gives CDR1 LGHNA, CDR2 YSLEER. This CDR3 reads CASSQDSLAEQYF. In DNA form, the CDR3 reads TGCGCCAGCAGCCAAGATTCCCTCGCCGAGCAGTACTTC.

The chain uses TRBV5-1 and TRBJ1-4, with a tentative D call TRBD1 (6 bases). The CDR3 runs 13 residues. Germline V CDR1 and CDR2: SGHRS, YFSETQ. The V end lost 0 bases, the J end lost 6 bases, and 6 bases lay between the germline ends. CDR3 DNA sequence: TGCGCCAGCAGCTTGGACAGGGATGAAAAACTGTTTTTT. It specifies CASSLDRDEKLFF. The full variable domain, its missing parts supplied by reference TRBV5-1 and TRBJ1-4, is KAGVTQTPRYLIKTRGQQVTLSCSPISGHRSVSWYQQTPGQGLQFLFEYFSETQRNKGNFPGRFSGRQFSNSRSEMNVSTLELGDSALYLCASSLDRDEKLFFGSGTQLSVL.

In its sample, this clone was seen once. The rearrangement links TRBV27 to TRBJ2-7, with TRBD2 matching over 12 bases. There are 15 residues in the CDR3. The germline gives CDR1 MNHEY, CDR2 SMNVEV (reference sequence). After removal of 3 bases from V and 6 bases from J, the junction contained 6 bases not matched to a gene. CDR3 amino acids: CASSFLAGGPVEQYF. The CDR3 nucleotides are TGTGCCAGCAGTTTCCTAGCGGGAGGGCCGGTCGAGCAGTACTTC.

The V gene is TRBV18, the J gene TRBJ1-5; a possible D gene is TRBD1 (5 bases). This CDR3 has 15 residues. Germline V CDR1 and CDR2: KGHSH, LQKENI. Trimming removed 2 bases from V and 4 bases from J, with 12 bases in between. The CDR3 sequence: CASSPSRVLNQPQHF. In nucleotides, the CDR3 is TGTGCCAGCTCACCATCCAGGGTGTTGAATCAGCCCCAGCATTTT.

This clone showed up just once. The CDR3 sequence is CASSSGRRGRISEAFF. For the CDR3, the DNA is TGTGCCAGCAGTTCCGGGCGAAGGGGGCGTATCTCTGAAGCTTTCTTT. The genes are TRBV28 and TRBJ1-1; 7 positions agree with TRBD1. The CDR3 is 16 residues long. Germline CDR1 is MDHEN and CDR2 is SYDVKM. With 4 bases clipped from V and 6 bases from J, the junction kept 14 bases outside the gene matches.

The chain has TRBV28 and TRBJ2-7; 10 positions agree with TRBD2. The germline CDR1 and CDR2 sequences are MDHEN and SYDVKM. The CDR3 spans 18 residues. The ends lost 5 bases at V and 5 bases at J; junction bases unmatched: 18. CDR3 region: CASSRGLEATSGPHEQYF. The CDR3 bases are TGTGCCAGCAGTCGAGGTCTCGAGGCGACTAGCGGGCCCCACGAGCAGTACTTC.

V gene TRBV14 combines with J gene TRBJ2-2, with D unclear. The CDR3 has 15 residues. CDR1 and CDR2 (germline): SGHDN, FVKESK. V was clipped by 2 bases and J by 5 bases, with 12 bases between them. The CDR3 DNA is TGTGCCAGCAGCCAATCGCAGGATGGGACCGGGGAGCTGTTTTTT. This sequence encodes CASSQSQDGTGELFF. Drawing the rest from reference TRBV14 and TRBJ2-2, the complete variable domain is EAGVTQFPSHSVIEKGQTVTLRCDPISGHDNLYWYRRVMGKEIKFLLHFVKESKQDESGMPNNRFLAERTGGTYSTLKVQPAELEDSGVYFCASSQSQDGTGELFFGEGSRLTVL.

The chain combines TRBV5-6 with TRBJ1-1; 9 nucleotides align to TRBD1. This CDR3 comprises 14 residues. Per the germline V gene, CDR1 is SGHDT and CDR2 is YYEEEE. After removal of 5 bases from V and 7 bases from J, the junction contained 9 bases not matched to a gene. The CDR3 loop is CASSYRDRASEAFF. In DNA, the CDR3 is TGTGCCAGCAGTTACCGGGACAGGGCGAGTGAAGCTTTCTTT.

The CDR3 protein is CAWSLLTGAGEKLFF. CDR3 sequence (DNA): TGTGCCTGGAGTCTATTGACAGGGGCCGGTGAAAAACTGTTTTTT. The V and J genes are TRBV30 and TRBJ1-4, with 8 bases aligning to TRBD1. This CDR3 has 15 residues. In germline, CDR1 is GTSNPN, CDR2 SVGIG (reference sequence). Trimming took 2 bases from V and 7 from J; bases not matched to a gene: 9.

The chain uses TRBV19 and TRBJ1-5; D unresolved. CDR1 is LNHDA, CDR2 SQIVND, per germline (reference sequence). Trimming left V 5 bases short and J 11 bases short, with 16 bases between. There are 13 residues in the CDR3. The CDR3 region has the DNA TGTGCCAGTAGTGTGGAGCGGGGAGGTTCCCAGCATTTT. Protein sequence: CASSVERGGSQHF.

This chain joins TRBV11-2 and TRBJ2-1; D gene unclear. This CDR3 comprises 11 residues. The germline gives CDR1 SGHAT, CDR2 FQNNGV. Trimming removed 0 bases from V and 8 bases from J, with 2 bases in between. The CDR3 sequence: CASSLDDEQFF. The DNA for the CDR3 is TGTGCCAGCAGCTTAGACGATGAGCAGTTCTTC. Full variable domain (outside the CDR3, taken from reference TRBV11-2 and TRBJ2-1): EAGVAQSPRYKIIEKRQSVAFWCNPISGHATLYWYQQILGQGPKLLIQFQNNGVVDDSQLPKDRFSAERLKGVDSTLKIQPAKLEDSAVYLCASSLDDEQFFGPGTRLTVL.

This clone was picked up a small number of times. The rearrangement joins TRBV10-2 to TRBJ2-7; 9 bases map to TRBD1. Losses at the gene ends were 8 bases for V and 3 bases for J; bases not matched to a gene: 8. This CDR3 has 14 residues. Germline CDR1 and CDR2: WSHSY and SAAADI. The CDR3 nucleotides are TGCGCCAGCGGGCAGGACAGGGGATTCTACGAGCAGTACTTC. Translation: CASGQDRGFYEQYF.

The gene calls are TRBV24-1 and TRBJ2-7; 11 bases are shared with TRBD1. The CDR3 is 15 amino acids. Looked up from germline, CDR1 is KGHDR and CDR2 is SFDVKD. The V and J ends lost 5 bases and 2 bases, in that order; junction bases with no gene match: 4. CDR3 protein: CATSAGQGAPYEQYF. The CDR3 DNA is TGTGCCACCAGTGCCGGACAGGGGGCCCCCTACGAGCAGTACTTC.

The chain recombines TRBV6-5 with TRBJ2-1; TRBD2 agrees at 8 bases. V was clipped by 6 bases and J by 10 bases; unmatched bases: 8. This CDR3 is 13 amino acids long. Germline lookup yields CDR1 MNHEY and CDR2 SVGAGI. Written as DNA, the CDR3 is TGTGCCAGCAGAACTAGCGGTGCCACAGAGCAGTTCTTC. Its translation: CASRTSGATEQFF.